The table lists the clone carrying this T cell receptor (beta chain) with a few counts. Its cognate antigen is unknown. The sample originates from a study of blood T cells in healthy people across ages. General study findings and limits: Estimated diversity across one million T cells was deemed an underestimate.

With 4 bases removed from V and 2 bases from J, the gap between germline ends came to 12 bases. The CDR3 runs 14 residues. CDR1 is MNHNS, CDR2 SASEGT, per germline. Sample-barcoded 5' priming and a J-beta primer mix drove a second PCR of about 6 to 11 cycles. TCRdb called the 5' RACE reads again in MiXCR, with one record for every CDR3 protein. Of about 930,000 distinct CDR3 sequences in the sample, under 35% were seen once. This sample also appeared in a second study, on T cells of mothers and their children. That work states: Per child, roughly 3.1 million TCR beta CDR3 reads were obtained, against over 9 million per mother. Microchimeric T cell clones that persisted were not detected.

Input material: blood. This receptor was taken from a woman aged 40 to 55 in good health. The chain uses TRBV6-1 and TRBJ2-7; no definite D call. The CDR3 loop is CASSVSPAAYEQYF. The CDR3 nucleotides are TGTGCCAGCAGTGTTAGCCCCGCCGCCTACGAGCAGTACTTC.